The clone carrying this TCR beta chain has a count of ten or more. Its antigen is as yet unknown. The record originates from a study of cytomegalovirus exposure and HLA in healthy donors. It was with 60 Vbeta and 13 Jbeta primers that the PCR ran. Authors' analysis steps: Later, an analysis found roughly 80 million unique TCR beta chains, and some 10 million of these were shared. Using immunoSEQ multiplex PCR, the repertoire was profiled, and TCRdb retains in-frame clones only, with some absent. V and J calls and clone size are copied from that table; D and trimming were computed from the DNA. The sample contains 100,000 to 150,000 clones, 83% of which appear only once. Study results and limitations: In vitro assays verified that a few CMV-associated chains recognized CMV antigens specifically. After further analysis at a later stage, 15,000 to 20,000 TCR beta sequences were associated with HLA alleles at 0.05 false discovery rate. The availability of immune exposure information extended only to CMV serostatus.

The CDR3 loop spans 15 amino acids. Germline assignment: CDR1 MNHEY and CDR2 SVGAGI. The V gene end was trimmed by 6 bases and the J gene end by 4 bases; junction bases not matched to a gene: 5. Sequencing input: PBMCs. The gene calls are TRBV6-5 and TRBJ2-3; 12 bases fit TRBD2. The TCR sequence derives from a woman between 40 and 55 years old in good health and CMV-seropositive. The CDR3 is CASSRTSGTPDTQYF. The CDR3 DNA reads TGTGCCAGCAGCCGGACTAGCGGGACCCCAGATACGCAGTATTTT.